This T cell receptor (beta chain) is drawn from a study of blood T cell repertoires in COVID-19. About the study: From the United States, Italy and Spain came samples of acute and convalescent COVID-19. PBMCs, B-cell-depleted T cells, or T cells were the source of the cDNA or gDNA that made up the material.

Using immunoSEQ multiplex PCR, the repertoire was profiled, and TCRdb retains in-frame clones only, with some absent. The data show some 200,000 clones, 75% to 90% seen once. This clone was recorded only once. CDR1 and CDR2 from the germline V gene are SGHAT and FQNNGV. This CDR3 has 14 amino acids. V dropped 1 base and J dropped 7 bases, with 13 bases sitting between them. The specimen sequenced was peripheral blood. The J gene is TRBJ1-1, the V gene TRBV11-2; D is possibly TRBD1 (6 bases). This TCR was recovered from a woman aged 40 to 50 with acute or convalescent COVID-19. Here the CDR3 reads CASSLVGGQDEAFF. CDR3 DNA sequence: TGTGCCAGCAGCTTAGTCGGGGGGCAAGATGAAGCTTTCTTT.